This T cell receptor (beta chain) was identified in a study of OX40 agonist ivuxolimab in advanced cancers. Background on the study: Ivuxolimab was administered intravenously to patients at 0.01 to 10 mg/kg every 2 weeks.

The data were produced by immunoSEQ multiplex PCR, yet TCRdb's version contains in-frame clones alone and is incomplete. In the table there are about 100,000 clones, roughly 90% of which are singletons. V was shortened by 3 bases and J by 4 bases, with 14 bases between the two germline ends. The CDR3 loop spans 14 amino acids. Germline values: CDR1 SGHRS, CDR2 YFSETQ. This sequence originates from an adult with an advanced solid tumor such as melanoma, head and neck, liver or kidney cancer. This chain uses TRBV5-1 with TRBJ2-7; D is ambiguous. This material consisted of CD4+ or CD8+ T cells sorted from blood, taken in a trial of the OX40 agonist ivuxolimab. The CDR3 here is CASSSTGPSYEQYF. DNA for the CDR3: TGCGCCAGCAGCTCCACCGGGCCCTCGTACGAGCAGTACTTC. The full variable domain, in which reference TRBV5-1 and TRBJ2-7 provide the parts outside the CDR3, is KAGVTQTPRYLIKTRGQQVTLSCSPISGHRSVSWYQQTPGQGLQFLFEYFSETQRNKGNFPGRFSGRQFSNSRSEMNVSTLELGDSALYLCASSSTGPSYEQYFGPGTRLTVT.